This passage covers 27 T cell receptor beta chains from one sample sequenced in a study of blood T cell repertoires in COVID-19. Assay: immunoSEQ multiplex PCR; the TCRdb copy retains only in-frame clones and omits some. The sample yields under 150,000 clones, around 76% seen once. Sequencing used peripheral blood. The receptor set was obtained from a human donor in a cohort sampled during active COVID-19.

V usage is TRBV4-2 and J usage is TRBJ2-3; D is possibly TRBD2 (5 bases). The CDR3 length is 15 residues. Trimming stripped 1 base from V and 0 bases from J, with 8 bases between. In germline, CDR1 is LGHNA, CDR2 YNFKEQ. The CDR3 region is CASSQAGVSTDTQYF. The CDR3 DNA is TGTGCCAGCAGCCAAGCCGGGGTTAGCACAGATACGCAGTATTTT.

The chain couples TRBV10-3 to TRBJ2-3; TRBD1 might be the D (5 bases). The CDR3 length is 16 residues. Germline V gene sequence: CDR1 ENHRY, CDR2 SYGVKD. The V gene lost 3 bases and the J gene lost 8 bases, with 21 bases spanning the gap. The CDR3 sequence is CAISDSRQGTTGTQYF. CDR3 nucleotides: TGTGCCATCAGTGACTCGAGGCAGGGTACAACGGGTACGCAGTATTTT.

CDR3 residues: CASSTTRSQETQYF. The CDR3 DNA follows: TGTGCCAGCAGTACTACTAGGAGTCAAGAGACCCAGTACTTC. This sequence joins TRBV27 and TRBJ2-5; perhaps TRBD2 as D (5 bases). V lost 5 bases and J 2 bases, leaving 12 bases between the germline ends. The CDR3 is 14 residues long. Germline V gives CDR1 MNHEY, CDR2 SMNVEV (reference sequence).

The chain employs TRBV7-8 and TRBJ2-5, with TRBD2 matching over 9 bases. Per germline, CDR1 SGHVS and CDR2 FQNEAQ. Trimming cost V 2 bases and J 5 bases; bases outside gene matches: 12. The CDR3 runs to 17 residues. The CDR3 spells CASSLHGSGGHGETQYF. CDR3 in DNA: TGTGCCAGCAGCTTACATGGGAGCGGGGGGCATGGGGAGACCCAGTACTTC.

The rearrangement links TRBV7-8 to TRBJ2-7; TRBD1 agrees at 9 bases. CDR1 and CDR2 (germline): SGHVS, FQNEAQ. V dropped 5 bases and J dropped 3; count of bases not matched to a gene: 8. This CDR3 spans 15 amino acids. CDR3 DNA: TGTGCCAGCAGCCATTCGGACAGGGGCGGCTACGAGCAGTACTTC. Its translation is CASSHSDRGGYEQYF.

This clone has only a few counts. V and J are TRBV10-3 and TRBJ2-7, with a weak D call TRBD1 (6 bases). Trimming took 6 bases from V and 0 from J, leaving 6 bases between them. The CDR3 is made up of 12 amino acids. Germline V CDR1 and CDR2: ENHRY, SYGVKD. DNA of the CDR3: TGTGCCATCAGGGACAGCTCCTACGAGCAGTACTTC. Translating gives CAIRDSSYEQYF.

A few counts support this clone. This rearrangement joins TRBV18 to TRBJ1-6; maybe TRBD1 (6 bases). The CDR3 totals 14 residues. Between the trimmed V and J ends, which lost 5 bases and 10 bases, there was a span of 15 bases. The V gene's germline CDR1 is KGHSH and CDR2 LQKENI. CDR3 bases: TGTGCCAGCTCATACTGGGACATCGAATCACCCCTCCACTTT. Amino acids: CASSYWDIESPLHF.

The V call is TRBV2, the J call TRBJ2-2, with TRBD1 identical over 9 bases. J lost 6 bases, V lost 0 bases, and 2 bases had no gene match. Germline-derived CDR1 and CDR2 are SNHLY and FYNNEI. The CDR3 sequence is 15 residues long. The CDR3 protein is CASSEATGGAGELFF. CDR3 coding DNA: TGTGCCAGCAGTGAAGCTACAGGGGGCGCCGGGGAGCTGTTTTTT.

The rearrangement links TRBV29-1 to TRBJ1-2; D unclear. Germline CDR1 and CDR2: SQVTM and ANQGSEA. Trimming removed 8 bases from V and 6 bases from J, with 19 bases in between. The CDR3 has 13 amino acids. Here the CDR3 DNA reads TGCAGCTTGCGGGAACCTCGGACCAATGGCTACACCTTC. Encoded protein: CSLREPRTNGYTF.

In this sample, this clone turned up once. As DNA, the CDR3 is TGTGCCAGTAGCGACATGTGGGGGGGGGCGAACACTGAAGCTTTCTTT. As protein: CASSDMWGGANTEAFF. V is TRBV19 and J is TRBJ1-1; D may be TRBD1 (6 bases). The CDR3 contains 16 residues. Deletions cut 6 bases from V and 1 base from J, with 18 bases between. Germline V CDR1 and CDR2: LNHDA, SQIVND (reference sequence).

The chain combines TRBV7-9 with TRBJ1-1; D ambiguous. The V and J ends lost 5 bases and 2 bases respectively, with 12 bases between them. This CDR3 comprises 14 residues. In germline, CDR1 is SEHNR, CDR2 FQNEAQ (reference sequence). The CDR3 coding sequence is TGTGCCAGCAGCGCAGCCGGGTTAAACACTGAAGCTTTCTTT. Translating gives CASSAAGLNTEAFF.

The chain joins TRBV11-2 to TRBJ1-1; D not resolved. Trimming cost V 1 base and J 8 bases, with 11 bases left between them. The CDR3 covers 13 residues. CDR1 is SGHAT and CDR2 is FQNNGV in the germline V gene. CDR3 sequence: CASSLVYGGEAFF. As DNA, the CDR3 is TGTGCCAGCAGCTTAGTATACGGCGGGGAAGCTTTCTTT.

The V call is TRBV7-8, the J call TRBJ2-7, with TRBD2 matching over 7 bases. The CDR3 spans 13 residues. Germline V gives CDR1 SGHVS, CDR2 FQNEAQ. V was pared by 5 bases and J by 3 bases, with 4 bases of the junction left unmatched. The DNA of the CDR3 is TGTGCCAGCAGCGCTGGGACTAACTACGAGCAGTACTTC. Encoded protein: CASSAGTNYEQYF.

V usage is TRBV6-1 and J usage is TRBJ1-5, with 9 positions matching TRBD1. The CDR3 covers 18 residues. Unmatched junction bases numbered 10, after V lost 0 bases and J lost 4 bases. CDR1 and CDR2 from the germline V gene are MNHNS and SASEGT. Here the CDR3 DNA reads TGTGCCAGCAGTGAAGCGCCGGGACAGGGAGTCGGGAATCAGCCCCAGCATTTT. Translated, it gives CASSEAPGQGVGNQPQHF.

The CDR3 sequence is CASSPTSGGRRVETQYF. As DNA, the CDR3 is TGTGCCAGCAGCCCGACTAGCGGGGGCCGGAGGGTGGAGACCCAGTACTTC. The V call is TRBV4-2, the J call TRBJ2-5; TRBD2 agrees at 12 bases. The CDR3 has 17 amino acids. V lost 4 bases, J lost 5 bases, and 11 bases stayed unmatched. CDR1 LGHNA and CDR2 YNFKEQ come from the germline V gene.

This chain links TRBV21-1 with TRBJ2-4; no DNA check was done on the table's D call, TRBD2. TRBV21-1 is a pseudogene. This CDR3 contains 12 residues. The CDR3 here is CASSTAKNIQYF. CDR3 coding DNA: TGTGCCAGCAGCACGGCCAAAAACATTCAGTACTTC.

The CDR3 region is CASSSGTGFTIYF. For the CDR3, the DNA is TGTGCCAGCAGCTCGGGAACAGGGTTTACCATATATTTT. This chain links TRBV7-9 with TRBJ1-3; a possible D gene is TRBD1 (6 bases). There are 13 residues in the CDR3. Between the trimmed V and J ends, which lost 4 bases and 10 bases, there was a span of 14 bases. Per germline, CDR1 SEHNR and CDR2 FQNEAQ (reference sequence).

The chain has TRBV27 and TRBJ1-6; D may be TRBD1 (6 bases). CDR3 size: 15 residues. Germline CDR1 reads MNHEY; CDR2 reads SMNVEV (reference sequence). Deletions cut 2 bases from V and 5 bases from J, with 10 bases between. CDR3 in DNA: TGTGCCAGCAGTTTAGGGACACCAGATAATTCACCCCTCCACTTT. As protein: CASSLGTPDNSPLHF.

The rearrangement uses TRBV10-2 and TRBJ1-1, with D maybe TRBD1 (6 bases). The ends were cut back, 2 bases at V and 1 base at J, with 11 bases in the middle. The CDR3 runs to 15 residues. Germline V gene data show CDR1 as WSHSY and CDR2 as SAAADI. This CDR3 is CASSERVQGNTEAFF. CDR3 nucleotides: TGCGCCAGCAGTGAGAGGGTACAGGGGAACACTGAAGCTTTCTTT.

The rearrangement links TRBV18 to TRBJ1-6; the D gene is possibly TRBD1 (6 bases). CDR3 length: 16 residues. Germline CDR1 reads KGHSH; CDR2 reads LQKENI. V shed 6 bases and J shed 3 bases, with 15 bases lying between them. The CDR3 loop reads CASSLQGIGYNSPLHF. CDR3 bases: TGTGCCAGCTCCCTACAGGGAATCGGCTATAATTCACCCCTCCACTTT.

The rearrangement uses TRBV2 and TRBJ1-2; 11 positions match TRBD1. Looked up from germline, CDR1 is SNHLY and CDR2 is FYNNEI. This CDR3 spans 14 amino acids. Unmatched junction bases numbered 8, after V lost 6 bases and J lost 8 bases. This CDR3 reads CASSVGQGAKGYTF. The CDR3 DNA is TGTGCCAGCAGCGTAGGACAGGGGGCAAAAGGCTACACCTTC. Based on the CDR3 plus reference TRBV2 and TRBJ1-2, the full variable domain is EPEVTQTPSHQVTQMGQEVILRCVPISNHLYFYWYRQILGQKVEFLVSFYNNEISEKSEIFDDQFSVERPDGSNFTLKIRSTKLEDSAMYFCASSVGQGAKGYTFGSGTRLTVV.

This clone was counted a single time. This chain links TRBV27 with TRBJ2-2; D might be TRBD1 (5 bases). Germline V gives CDR1 MNHEY, CDR2 SMNVEV (reference sequence). The CDR3 covers 14 residues. V lost 1 base and J 3 bases, leaving 6 bases between the germline ends. CDR3 residues: CASSLLTDTGELFF. The CDR3 DNA sequence: TGTGCCAGCAGTTTATTGACAGACACCGGGGAGCTGTTTTTT.

The gene calls are TRBV28 and TRBJ1-2; D is possibly TRBD1 (5 bases). This CDR3 comprises 13 residues. The germline V gene encodes CDR1 MDHEN and CDR2 SYDVKM. The germline V and J ends were trimmed by 6 bases and 8 bases, with 16 bases remaining between them. CDR3 nucleotides: TGTGCCAGCAGACAGGACAATCACCGCGGCTACACCTTC. Protein: CASRQDNHRGYTF.

J is TRBJ2-6 and V is TRBV14; 8 bases match TRBD2. The CDR3 has 18 residues. Trimming removed 1 base from V and 0 bases from J; junction bases left unmatched: 5. Germline values: CDR1 SGHDN, CDR2 FVKESK. CDR3: CASSQVFSGISGANVLTF. The CDR3 DNA sequence: TGTGCCAGCAGCCAAGTTTTTAGCGGGATCTCTGGGGCCAACGTCCTGACTTTC.

This chain joins TRBV11-2 and TRBJ2-5, with D tentatively TRBD1 (5 bases). This CDR3 contains 13 residues. V gave up 1 base and J gave up 5 bases, with 8 bases separating them. Per the germline V gene, CDR1 is SGHAT and CDR2 is FQNNGV. The CDR3 loop reads CASSLVAGETQYF. The CDR3 nucleotides are TGTGCCAGCAGCTTAGTAGCAGGGGAGACCCAGTACTTC.

This chain connects TRBV29-1 to TRBJ2-1, with a weak D call TRBD2 (5 bases). CDR1 is SQVTM and CDR2 is ANQGSEA in the germline V gene. The CDR3 has 13 amino acids. Trimming shortened V by 7 bases and J by 4 bases, and 14 bases separated the two germline ends. Here the CDR3 reads CSALLDSYNEQFF. The CDR3 DNA reads as TGCAGCGCTCTACTGGACTCTTACAATGAGCAGTTCTTC.

The gene calls are TRBV6-1 and TRBJ2-1; 9 bases agree with TRBD2. The germline V gene has CDR1 MNHNS and CDR2 SASEGT. The CDR3 runs to 14 residues. V shed 0 bases, J shed 8 bases, and the junction held 2 bases outside the gene matches. The CDR3: CASSEARGGDEQFF. The CDR3 DNA reads as TGTGCCAGCAGTGAAGCGCGGGGGGGCGATGAGCAGTTCTTC.